The clone carrying this T cell receptor beta chain qualifies as medium-sized (0.01 to 0.1%). The antigen is not known. The data originate from a study of vaccination and CD4 T cells after COVID-19. Study conclusions and caveats: Post-vaccination reactive clonotypes (median 38) did not differ significantly from post-infection (about 21).

The V gene lost 6 bases and the J gene lost 3 bases, with 14 bases spanning the gap. This CDR3 contains 13 residues. Germline CDR1 DFQATT, CDR2 SNEGSKA (reference sequence). The treatment here: roughly 11-day PBMC culture with coronavirus spike peptide pools or control peptides (ViraFEST assay). Every well contained around 2 million PBMCs, which were grown with approximately 9 IU/ml IL-2 and about 9.5 ug/ml peptide pools. Oncomine TCR Beta short-read sequencing was applied to DNA from cultured CD4+ T cells. Someone extracted genomic DNA from cultured CD4+ T cells. TCRdb re-analysed the PCR reads in MiXCR, keeping a single row per CDR3 protein. The table has 5,000 or so distinct CDR3 sequences, about 32% seen once.

The receptor comes from a human donor who had recovered from COVID-19. The sample consisted of CD4+ T cells from blood, cultured in vitro, taken after SARS-CoV-2 vaccination. This chain links TRBV20-1 with TRBJ2-5, with a tentative D call TRBD1 (6 bases). The CDR3 DNA reads as TGCAGTGCAACCGGGACACCAGAAGAGACCCAGTACTTC. Its translation is CSATGTPEETQYF.